This T cell receptor (beta chain) was captured in a study of spatial heterogeneity in lung cancer. Study context: PBMC collected at follow-up were sequenced when available, a median of around two years after resection.

V gave up 5 bases and J gave up 6 bases; unmatched junction bases: 18. The CDR3 consists of 18 residues. In germline, CDR1 is LNHDA, CDR2 SQIVND (reference sequence). Time point defined: blood at routine non-recurrence follow-up after resection. TCRdb redid the calling of the 5' RACE reads with MiXCR, one entry per CDR3 protein. Of around 32,000 distinct CDR3 sequences listed, about 10% are singletons. This clonotype appeared many times. The V gene is TRBV19, the J gene TRBJ2-3; TRBD2 matches at 9 bases. The sequence was obtained from a female donor with early-stage non-small cell lung cancer. This material consisted of PBMCs, taken at follow-up. CDR3 bases: TGTGCCAGTAGTCAGAGGAGAGCGGGGGGCCTTGAATTGGATACGCAGTATTTT. Encoded protein: CASSQRRAGGLELDTQYF.